A single sample gave rise to the 29 T cell receptor beta chains below, sequenced in a study of cytomegalovirus exposure and HLA in healthy donors. Primers: 60 Vbeta forward and 13 Jbeta reverse. The table came from immunoSEQ multiplex PCR; TCRdb's copy has only in-frame clones and leaves some out. Listed are around 150,000 clones; approximately 2% falls within the top ten. The sample comprised PBMCs. Every receptor here comes from a man aged 30 to 45 in good health and CMV-seronegative.

The chain couples TRBV5-1 to TRBJ2-7, with D possibly being TRBD2 (5 bases). CDR3 length: 15 amino acids. The V gene's germline CDR1 is SGHRS and CDR2 YFSETQ. The V end was cut by 4 bases, the J end by 0 bases, with 14 bases between. This CDR3 is CASSPTGVVSYEQYF. Here the CDR3 DNA reads TGCGCCAGCAGCCCTACCGGGGTTGTCTCCTACGAGCAGTACTTC.

V is TRBV4-1 and J is TRBJ1-5; 7 positions match TRBD1. With 1 base clipped from V and 1 base from J, the junction kept 1 base outside the gene matches. The CDR3 length is 15 residues. The germline V gene has CDR1 MGHRA and CDR2 YSYEKL. This chain's CDR3 is CASSQGQGSNQPQHF. For the CDR3, the DNA is TGCGCCAGCAGCCAAGGACAGGGAAGCAATCAGCCCCAGCATTTT.

This rearrangement joins TRBV6-1 to TRBJ2-7; the D gene is possibly TRBD2 (7 bases). CDR3 length: 14 amino acids. Germline assignment: CDR1 MNHNS and CDR2 SASEGT. Trimming stripped 9 bases from V and 0 bases from J, with 15 bases between. The CDR3 loop is CASAWGGLSYEQYF. CDR3 DNA: TGTGCCAGTGCTTGGGGGGGCCTCTCCTACGAGCAGTACTTC.

The chain is built from TRBV15 and TRBJ2-5; a possible D gene is TRBD2 (6 bases). The CDR3 is 17 residues long. Per the germline V gene, CDR1 is LNHNV and CDR2 is YYDKDF (reference sequence). V was shortened by 2 bases and J by 7 bases, with 23 bases between the two germline ends. CDR3 amino acids: CATSRSKQPGAPGTQYF. In nucleotides, the CDR3 is TGTGCCACCAGCAGATCAAAACAACCGGGAGCCCCGGGGACCCAGTACTTC. Drawing the rest from reference TRBV15 and TRBJ2-5, the complete variable domain is DAMVIQNPRYQVTQFGKPVTLSCSQTLNHNVMYWYQQKSSQAPKLLFHYYDKDFNNEADTPDNFQSRRPNTSFCFLDIRSPGLGDTAMYLCATSRSKQPGAPGTQYFGPGTRLLVL.

The V gene is TRBV11-3, the J gene TRBJ2-3; TRBD1 matches at 9 bases. The V gene end was trimmed by 8 bases and the J gene end by 5 bases; junction bases not matched to a gene: 11. CDR1 and CDR2 from the germline V gene are SGHNT and YENEEA. CDR3 length: 15 residues. The CDR3 nucleotides read TGTGCCAGCGGCAAACAGGGGGCGATCATAGATACGCAGTATTTT. Its protein product is CASGKQGAIIDTQYF.

This chain links TRBV5-1 with TRBJ1-2; possible D gene TRBD1, 6 bases. The V gene's germline CDR1 is SGHRS and CDR2 YFSETQ. The CDR3 length is 14 residues. V lost 4 bases, J lost 1 base, and 11 bases lay in between. Written as DNA, the CDR3 is TGCGCCAGCAGCAATCTACAGGGTAACTATGGCTACACCTTC. This gives the protein CASSNLQGNYGYTF.

The chain employs TRBV2 and TRBJ1-3; D possibly corresponds to TRBD1 (5 bases). The CDR3 contains 15 residues. V lost 6 bases and J lost 0, with 12 bases in between. The V gene's germline CDR1 is SNHLY and CDR2 FYNNEI. CDR3 coding DNA: TGTGCCAGCAGCGTGGAGGGGTTCTCTGGAAACACCATATATTTT. It is translated as CASSVEGFSGNTIYF.

The chain has TRBV5-1 and TRBJ2-1; 8 bases match TRBD1. Germline-derived CDR1 and CDR2 are SGHRS and YFSETQ. The ends lost 3 bases at V and 9 bases at J; junction bases unmatched: 8. The CDR3 length is 14 residues. The CDR3 bases are TGCGCCAGCAGCTGGAGGGGACAGGCGGGTGAGCAGTTCTTC. Translated: CASSWRGQAGEQFF.

This chain connects TRBV15 to TRBJ1-5, with D tentatively TRBD1 (5 bases). The CDR3 has 14 amino acids. The V and J ends lost 5 bases and 7 bases respectively, with 15 bases between them. Germline values: CDR1 LNHNV, CDR2 YYDKDF (reference sequence). CDR3 in DNA: TGTGCCACCAGCTACCAGGACGGGGGGCAGCCCCAGCATTTT. This translates into CATSYQDGGQPQHF. The variable domain in full, with the rest retrieved from reference TRBV15 and TRBJ1-5, is DAMVIQNPRYQVTQFGKPVTLSCSQTLNHNVMYWYQQKSSQAPKLLFHYYDKDFNNEADTPDNFQSRRPNTSFCFLDIRSPGLGDTAMYLCATSYQDGGQPQHFGDGTRLSIL.

V usage is TRBV27 and J usage is TRBJ2-5, with TRBD2 identical over 9 bases. The tail of the sequence fits TRBJ2-7 better, so the J call may be wrong. Germline CDR1 reads MNHEY; CDR2 reads SMNVEV (reference sequence). This CDR3 has 15 amino acids. The CDR3 region is CASTYSGGGSYEQYF. In nucleotides, the CDR3 is TGTGCCAGCACCTATAGCGGGGGAGGTTCCTACGAGCAGTACTTC.

The chain carries TRBV18 and TRBJ2-5; 7 positions agree with TRBD1. The DNA end is a closer match to TRBJ2-7, so the J assignment may be wrong. Germline V CDR1 and CDR2: KGHSH, LQKENI. The length of the CDR3 is 15 residues. The CDR3 protein is CASSPPGQMFYEQYF. The CDR3 nucleotides read TGTGCCAGCTCACCACCGGGACAGATGTTCTACGAGCAGTACTTC.

The chain is built from TRBV28 and TRBJ2-1; 12 bases map to TRBD2. The CDR3 consists of 15 residues. After removal of 5 bases from V and 7 bases from J, the junction contained 6 bases not matched to a gene. The germline CDR1 and CDR2 sequences are MDHEN and SYDVKM. This CDR3 is CASSLAGGPANEQFF. CDR3 DNA: TGTGCCAGCAGTCTAGCGGGAGGGCCTGCGAATGAGCAGTTCTTC. Full variable domain (rest looked up from reference TRBV28 and TRBJ2-1): DVKVTQSSRYLVKRTGEKVFLECVQDMDHENMFWYRQDPGLGLRLIYFSYDVKMKEKGDIPEGYSVSREKKERFSLILESASTNQTSMYLCASSLAGGPANEQFFGPGTRLTVL.

V is TRBV10-3 and J is TRBJ2-7; TRBD1 agrees at 9 bases. The CDR3 runs 14 residues. The V and J ends lost 5 bases and 6 bases, in that order; junction bases with no gene match: 8. The germline V gene encodes CDR1 ENHRY and CDR2 SYGVKD. In DNA, the CDR3 is TGTGCCATCAGTCTATTGGACAGGGGTGGCGAGCAGTACTTC. Amino acids: CAISLLDRGGEQYF.

This sequence joins TRBV7-2 and TRBJ2-1; the D gene is possibly TRBD1 (6 bases). The V end was cut by 1 base, the J end by 6 bases, with 10 bases between. Germline V gene data show CDR1 as SGHTA and CDR2 as FQGNSA. The CDR3 runs 14 residues. The CDR3 nucleotides read TGTGCCAGCAGCTTAGATTCAGGGGTCAATGAGCAGTTCTTC. Translating gives CASSLDSGVNEQFF. The full variable domain, with the rest looked up from reference TRBV7-2 and TRBJ2-1, is GAGVSQSPSNKVTEKGKDVELRCDPISGHTALYWYRQSLGQGLEFLIYFQGNSAPDKSGLPSDRFSAERTGGSVSTLTIQRTQQEDSAVYLCASSLDSGVNEQFFGPGTRLTVL.

This CDR3 reads CASSLLAPNTDTQYF. Here the CDR3 DNA reads TGTGCCAGCAGCTTACTAGCGCCGAACACAGATACGCAGTATTTT. The chain has TRBV5-4 and TRBJ2-3; 7 bases fit TRBD2. The ends lost 2 bases at V and 2 bases at J; junction bases unmatched: 5. CDR3 size: 15 residues. Germline V gene sequence: CDR1 SGHNT, CDR2 YYREEE (reference sequence).

J is TRBJ2-6 and V is TRBV12-5; D is uncertain. CDR3 length equals 13 residues. Germline V CDR1 and CDR2: LGHNT, FRNRAP. V lost 6 bases, J lost 0 bases, and 3 bases lay in between. The CDR3: CASGSSGANVLTF. In nucleotides, the CDR3 is TGTGCTAGTGGCTCCTCTGGGGCCAACGTCCTGACTTTC. Together with reference TRBV12-5 and TRBJ2-6, the CDR3 gives the full variable domain: DARVTQTPRHKVTEMGQEVTMRCQPILGHNTVFWYRQTMMQGLELLAYFRNRAPLDDSGMPKDRFSAEMPDATLATLKIQPSEPRDSAVYFCASGSSGANVLTFGAGSRLTVL.

The rearrangement joins TRBV10-3 to TRBJ1-5; D is uncertain. V lost 3 bases and J lost 4, with 13 bases in between. The CDR3 contains 15 residues. Germline V gives CDR1 ENHRY, CDR2 SYGVKD. CDR3 loop: CAISDSSGRNQPQHF. In nucleotides, the CDR3 is TGTGCCATCAGTGACTCCAGTGGCCGAAATCAGCCCCAGCATTTT.

A word on this clone: Other DNA sequences within the sample encode an identical CDR3. The rearrangement uses TRBV6-5 and TRBJ2-7; 8 bases fit TRBD1. Germline trimming cut 6 bases from V and 5 bases from J; bases unmatched to any gene: 3. The V gene's germline CDR1 is MNHEY and CDR2 SVGAGI. The CDR3 loop spans 12 amino acids. The CDR3: CASSPTGDEQYF. The CDR3 DNA reads as TGTGCCAGCAGCCCGACAGGGGACGAGCAGTACTTC.

The chain recombines TRBV18 with TRBJ1-4; tentative D call: TRBD1 (6 bases). Germline V gives CDR1 KGHSH, CDR2 LQKENI. The CDR3 is made up of 16 amino acids. Trimming left V 6 bases short and J 0 bases short, with 14 bases between. CDR3: CASSPDKGATNEKLFF. The DNA for the CDR3 is TGTGCCAGCTCCCCTGACAAGGGGGCAACTAATGAAAAACTGTTTTTT.

The chain is built from TRBV6-1 and TRBJ2-1; 9 nucleotides line up with TRBD2. CDR1 and CDR2 (germline): MNHNS, SASEGT. V lost 8 bases and J lost 4; bases outside the gene matches: 9. This CDR3 is built from 15 residues. As DNA, the CDR3 is TGTGCCAGCGGAGCCGGGACTAGCAGATACAATGAGCAGTTCTTC. Protein sequence: CASGAGTSRYNEQFF.

The rearrangement uses TRBV6-5 and TRBJ1-1, with unresolved D. V dropped 8 bases and J dropped 5 bases, with 9 bases sitting between them. Germline assignment: CDR1 MNHEY and CDR2 SVGAGI. The CDR3 is made up of 11 amino acids. The CDR3 sequence: CASGSGTEAFF. Here the CDR3 DNA reads TGTGCCAGCGGTTCAGGAACTGAAGCTTTCTTT.

This CDR3 reads CANPRTGNTEAFF. CDR3 DNA: TGCGCCAACCCTCGGACAGGGAACACTGAAGCTTTCTTT. The J gene is TRBJ1-1, the V gene TRBV10-1, with 7 bases identical to TRBD1. The CDR3 spans 13 residues. With 10 bases clipped from V and 1 base from J, the junction kept 6 bases outside the gene matches. Germline CDR1 and CDR2: WNHNN and SYGVQD (reference sequence).

The chain joins TRBV11-3 to TRBJ2-5; D is perhaps TRBD2 (6 bases). Germline V gives CDR1 SGHNT, CDR2 YENEEA. V lost 5 bases and J 4 bases, leaving 23 bases between the germline ends. There are 17 residues in the CDR3. DNA of the CDR3: TGTGCCAGCAGCACGTTCGGGGGAGGCTGGGGCGGAGAGACCCAGTACTTC. Encoded protein: CASSTFGGGWGGETQYF.

The genes are TRBV28 and TRBJ2-1; TRBD2 agrees at 7 bases. This CDR3 region has 16 residues. Per the germline V gene, CDR1 is MDHEN and CDR2 is SYDVKM. Trimming cost V 5 bases and J 0 bases; bases outside gene matches: 7. CDR3 coding DNA: TGTGCCAGCAGTCCCTCCGGGACTATCTCCTACAATGAGCAGTTCTTC. As protein: CASSPSGTISYNEQFF.

The chain is built from TRBV7-8 and TRBJ2-1; perhaps TRBD2 as D (6 bases). Trimming removed 2 bases at V and 2 bases at J, with 13 bases between. Germline V gene lookup returns CDR1 SGHVS and CDR2 FQNEAQ. The CDR3 sequence is 16 residues long. CDR3 in amino acids: CASSLIREKAYNEQFF. In DNA form, the CDR3 reads TGTGCCAGCAGCTTAATCCGGGAGAAGGCCTACAATGAGCAGTTCTTC.

The chain joins TRBV4-3 to TRBJ1-1; 7 bases are a match to TRBD1. Germline CDR1 LGHNA, CDR2 YSLEER. After removal of 0 bases from V and 4 bases from J, the junction contained 14 bases not matched to a gene. The CDR3 length is 18 residues. This chain's CDR3 is CASSQDYPQGVRGTEAFF. In nucleotides, the CDR3 is TGCGCCAGCAGCCAAGATTATCCCCAGGGGGTGAGGGGCACTGAAGCTTTCTTT.

V is TRBV18 and J is TRBJ2-7; 10 bases match TRBD1. This CDR3 has 17 residues. CDR1 and CDR2 from the germline V gene are KGHSH and LQKENI. V shed 3 bases, J shed 4 bases, and the junction held 12 bases outside the gene matches. CDR3 DNA: TGTGCCAGCTCACCCTACCTACGGGGACAGGGGAATTACGAGCAGTACTTC. Protein: CASSPYLRGQGNYEQYF.

The V and J genes are TRBV5-4 and TRBJ2-5; D possibly corresponds to TRBD2 (5 bases). The germline V gene has CDR1 SGHNT and CDR2 YYREEE (reference sequence). CDR3 length equals 12 residues. V gave up 4 bases and J gave up 4 bases, with 8 bases separating them. In DNA form, the CDR3 reads TGTGCCAGCAGCCCGGGGTCAGAGACCCAGTACTTC. Translated, it gives CASSPGSETQYF.

The chain recombines TRBV6-6 with TRBJ2-5; TRBD1 matches at 7 bases. Trimming removed 6 bases from V and 2 bases from J; junction bases left unmatched: 9. This CDR3 has 15 amino acids. Germline V gene data show CDR1 as MNHNY and CDR2 as SVGAGI (reference sequence). The chain's CDR3 is CASRDWDSGQETQYF. The CDR3 DNA reads TGTGCCAGCAGAGATTGGGACAGTGGGCAAGAGACCCAGTACTTC.